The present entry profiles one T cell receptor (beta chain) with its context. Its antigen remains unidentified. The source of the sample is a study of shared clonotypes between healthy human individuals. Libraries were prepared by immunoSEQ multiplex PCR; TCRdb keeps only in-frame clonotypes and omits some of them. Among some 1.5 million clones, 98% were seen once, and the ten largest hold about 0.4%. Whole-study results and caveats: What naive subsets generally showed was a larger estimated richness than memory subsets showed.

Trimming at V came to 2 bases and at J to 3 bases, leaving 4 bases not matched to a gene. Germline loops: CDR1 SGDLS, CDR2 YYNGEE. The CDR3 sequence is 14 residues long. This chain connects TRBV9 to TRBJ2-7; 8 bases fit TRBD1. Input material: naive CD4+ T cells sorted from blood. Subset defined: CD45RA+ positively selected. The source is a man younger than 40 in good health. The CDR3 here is CASSVGQGLYEQYF. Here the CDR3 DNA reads TGTGCCAGCAGCGTCGGACAGGGTCTCTACGAGCAGTACTTC.